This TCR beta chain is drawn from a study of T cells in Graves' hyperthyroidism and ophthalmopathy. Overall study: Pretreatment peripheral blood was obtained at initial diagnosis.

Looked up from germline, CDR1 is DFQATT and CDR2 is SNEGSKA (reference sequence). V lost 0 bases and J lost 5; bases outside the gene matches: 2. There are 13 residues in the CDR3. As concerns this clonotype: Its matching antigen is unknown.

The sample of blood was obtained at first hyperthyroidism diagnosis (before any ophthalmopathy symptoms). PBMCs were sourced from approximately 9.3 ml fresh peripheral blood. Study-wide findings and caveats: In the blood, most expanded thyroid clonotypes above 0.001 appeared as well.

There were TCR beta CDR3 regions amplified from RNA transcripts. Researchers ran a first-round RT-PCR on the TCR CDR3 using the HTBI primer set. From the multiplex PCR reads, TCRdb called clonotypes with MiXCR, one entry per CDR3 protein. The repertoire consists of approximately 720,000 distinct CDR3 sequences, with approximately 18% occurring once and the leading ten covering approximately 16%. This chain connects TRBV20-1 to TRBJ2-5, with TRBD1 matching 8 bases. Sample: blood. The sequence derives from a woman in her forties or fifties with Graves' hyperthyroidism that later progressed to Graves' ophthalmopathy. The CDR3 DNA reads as TGCAGTGCTAGAGATCGGGACAGGGAGACCCAGTACTTC. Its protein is CSARDRDRETQYF.